Below are 32 T cell receptor beta chains sequenced from a single sample in a study of OX40 agonist ivuxolimab in advanced cancers. Profiled with immunoSEQ multiplex PCR; TCRdb holds only in-frame clones, not every one. The table includes some 72,000 clones, under 85% detected once. Material: CD4+ or CD8+ T cells sorted from blood, obtained in a trial of the OX40 agonist ivuxolimab. Receptors originate from an adult with an advanced solid tumor such as melanoma, head and neck, liver or kidney cancer.

The chain uses TRBV23-1 and TRBJ2-1, with 8 bases lining up with TRBD2. TRBV23-1 is classed as an ORF, of uncertain function. The V and J ends lost 0 bases and 8 bases, in that order; junction bases with no gene match: 12. The CDR3 covers 17 residues. The CDR3 DNA is TGCGCCAGCAGTCAATCTCGGGATAGCGGGGTTTACCATGAGCAGTTCTTC. It encodes CASSQSRDSGVYHEQFF.

The chain employs TRBV28 and TRBJ1-4, with a tentative D call TRBD1 (5 bases). Per germline, CDR1 MDHEN and CDR2 SYDVKM. The length of the CDR3 is 15 residues. The V and J ends lost 3 bases and 5 bases respectively, with 13 bases between them. In nucleotides, the CDR3 is TGTGCCAGCAGTTTCTTGGGACCGCGGAATGAAAAACTGTTTTTT. It translates to CASSFLGPRNEKLFF. Filled out from reference TRBV28 and TRBJ1-4, the complete variable domain reads DVKVTQSSRYLVKRTGEKVFLECVQDMDHENMFWYRQDPGLGLRLIYFSYDVKMKEKGDIPEGYSVSREKKERFSLILESASTNQTSMYLCASSFLGPRNEKLFFGSGTQLSVL.

This chain connects TRBV6-5 to TRBJ2-3; 8 positions match TRBD2. V was clipped by 10 bases and J by 2 bases; unmatched bases: 2. This CDR3 is built from 12 residues. CDR1 and CDR2 (germline): MNHEY, SVGAGI. The DNA for the CDR3 is TGTGCCATCGGGAGGGCCACAGATACGCAGTATTTT. It is translated as CAIGRATDTQYF.

V is TRBV5-1 and J is TRBJ2-1; D possibly uses TRBD1 or TRBD2 (5 bases each). The V end lost 2 bases, the J end lost 7 bases, and 13 bases lay between the germline ends. Germline V lookup: CDR1 SGHRS, CDR2 YFSETQ. The length of the CDR3 is 14 residues. This chain's CDR3 is CASSFIFEGNEQFF. CDR3 nucleotides: TGCGCCAGCAGCTTTATTTTTGAGGGGAATGAGCAGTTCTTC.

This sequence joins TRBV28 and TRBJ2-7, with 8 bases identical to TRBD1. The CDR3 runs to 15 residues. J was trimmed by 6 bases and V by 7 bases; bases with no gene match: 14. Germline values: CDR1 MDHEN, CDR2 SYDVKM. CDR3 region: CASTLVGQGPLEQYF. The CDR3 DNA reads as TGTGCCAGCACCCTAGTCGGACAGGGACCTCTCGAGCAGTACTTC. Full variable domain (missing parts from reference TRBV28 and TRBJ2-7): DVKVTQSSRYLVKRTGEKVFLECVQDMDHENMFWYRQDPGLGLRLIYFSYDVKMKEKGDIPEGYSVSREKKERFSLILESASTNQTSMYLCASTLVGQGPLEQYFGPGTRLTVT.

This clone was counted only a few times. The chain employs TRBV2 and TRBJ1-6; D gene ambiguous. This CDR3 has 11 residues. Germline values: CDR1 SNHLY, CDR2 FYNNEI. The V gene lost 7 bases and the J gene lost 4 bases, with 2 bases spanning the gap. CDR3 protein: CASTYNSPLHF. The CDR3 nucleotides are TGTGCCAGCACTTATAATTCACCCCTCCACTTT.

The chain recombines TRBV7-2 with TRBJ2-3, with no clear D. Germline CDR1 reads SGHTA; CDR2 reads FQGNSA. The CDR3 consists of 16 residues. Trimming took off 3 bases at V and 0 bases at J, with 13 bases between the two ends. Here the CDR3 reads CASSLLVGTSTDTQYF. The CDR3 coding sequence is TGTGCCAGCAGCTTGCTAGTGGGAACTAGCACAGATACGCAGTATTTT.

The chain is built from TRBV7-7 and TRBJ2-3; 12 nucleotides line up with TRBD2. CDR3 length equals 15 residues. The V segment lost 5 bases and the J segment 5 bases; nucleotides outside the gene matches: 5. Germline V CDR1 and CDR2: SSHAT, FNYEAQ (reference sequence). The CDR3 sequence: CASSAGLAGRDTQYF. CDR3 nucleotide sequence: TGTGCCAGCAGCGCCGGACTAGCGGGGCGAGATACGCAGTATTTT.

This chain uses TRBV25-1 with TRBJ2-7, with a possible D match to TRBD1 (5 bases). The CDR3 consists of 12 residues. Deletions cut 3 bases from V and 7 bases from J, with 10 bases between. Germline CDR1 MGHDK, CDR2 SYGVNS. The CDR3 reads CASSDPPGEQYF. As DNA, the CDR3 is TGTGCCAGCAGTGATCCCCCAGGGGAGCAGTACTTC.

The chain uses TRBV4-2 and TRBJ2-3, with D perhaps matching TRBD1 (6 bases). The V end was cut by 1 base, the J end by 2 bases, with 16 bases between. Per the germline V gene, CDR1 is LGHNA and CDR2 is YNFKEQ. The CDR3 covers 17 residues. The CDR3 DNA is TGTGCCAGCAGCCAAGCTACCCTAGGGGGACCCACAGATACGCAGTATTTT. Protein product: CASSQATLGGPTDTQYF.

The V gene is TRBV5-3, the J gene TRBJ1-4; 8 bases map to TRBD1. TRBV5-3 is given ORF status, its function remaining uncertain. V shed 5 bases, J shed 0 bases, and the junction held 12 bases outside the gene matches. CDR3 size: 18 residues. The CDR3: CARSSHRGLGATNEKLFF. The CDR3 DNA reads as TGTGCCAGAAGTTCCCACAGGGGGTTGGGTGCAACTAATGAAAAACTGTTTTTT.

The chain carries TRBV5-1 and TRBJ1-1; D perhaps matches TRBD1 (6 bases). There are 14 residues in the CDR3. Germline V gene sequence: CDR1 SGHRS, CDR2 YFSETQ. The V end was cut by 7 bases, the J end by 7 bases, with 20 bases between. Written as DNA, the CDR3 is TGCGCCAGCGGCGACACTGGGGGGGCGGGTGAAGCTTTCTTT. This sequence encodes CASGDTGGAGEAFF.

The chain is built from TRBV11-3 and TRBJ2-1, with D possibly being TRBD1 or TRBD2 (5 bases each). From germline, CDR1 is SGHNT and CDR2 YENEEA. V was cut by 4 bases and J by 5 bases, with 9 bases left in between. The CDR3 is 13 amino acids. CDR3 coding DNA: TGTGCCAGCAGCTCGGGACCAAACAATGAGCAGTTCTTC. Amino acids: CASSSGPNNEQFF.

V and J are TRBV5-1 and TRBJ1-2; D remains ambiguous. This CDR3 comprises 14 residues. The V end was cut by 0 bases, the J end by 5 bases, with 11 bases between. Germline V gives CDR1 SGHRS, CDR2 YFSETQ. The CDR3 DNA reads as TGCGCCAGCAGCTTGGATCCAGCCCAATATGGCTACACCTTC. It encodes CASSLDPAQYGYTF.

This clone was detected only a few times. This chain links TRBV5-1 with TRBJ1-3, with D perhaps matching TRBD1 (6 bases). This CDR3 region has 15 residues. The V gene's germline CDR1 is SGHRS and CDR2 YFSETQ. Between the trimmed V and J ends, which lost 0 bases and 2 bases, there was a span of 9 bases. The CDR3 bases are TGCGCCAGCAGCTTGGTGGGGGCAACTGGAAACACCATATATTTT. It encodes CASSLVGATGNTIYF.

The chain is built from TRBV10-3 and TRBJ1-5; tentative D call: TRBD1 (5 bases). Germline values: CDR1 ENHRY, CDR2 SYGVKD. The V end was cut by 5 bases, the J end by 1 base, with 9 bases between. CDR3 length: 14 residues. For the CDR3, the DNA is TGTGCCATCAGTATAGGGGAAAGCAATCAGCCCCAGCATTTT. As protein: CAISIGESNQPQHF.

The chain combines TRBV7-9 with TRBJ1-1, with 7 bases matching TRBD1. Germline values: CDR1 SEHNR, CDR2 FQNEAQ (reference sequence). The junction had 10 bases not matched to a gene; V was cut back by 1 base and J by 8 bases. The CDR3 sequence is 15 residues long. The CDR3 loop is CASSLVPGGRGEAFF. CDR3 bases: TGTGCCAGCAGCTTAGTTCCAGGGGGGCGTGGGGAAGCTTTCTTT.

The V gene is TRBV18, the J gene TRBJ2-1, with 8 bases fitting TRBD1. Germline CDR1 is KGHSH and CDR2 is LQKENI. CDR3 length equals 15 residues. Trimming cost V 3 bases and J 0 bases; bases outside gene matches: 1. The CDR3 bases are TGTGCCAGCTCACCGGGGACAGGCTCCTACAATGAGCAGTTCTTC. Its translation: CASSPGTGSYNEQFF.

The chain couples TRBV6-5 to TRBJ2-7; 15 nucleotides agree with TRBD2. Germline CDR1 MNHEY, CDR2 SVGAGI. The CDR3 runs to 14 residues. The J segment lost 6 bases and the V segment lost 10 bases, leaving 7 bases of the junction unmatched. CDR3 in DNA: TGTGCCACCAACAAGGGACTAGCGGGGGGCGAGCAGTACTTC. Its protein is CATNKGLAGGEQYF.

CDR3 amino acids: CASSQAGQLSYEQYF. In DNA form, the CDR3 reads TGTGCCAGCAGCCAGGCCGGACAGCTCTCCTACGAGCAGTACTTC. The V and J genes are TRBV14 and TRBJ2-7; tentative D call: TRBD1 (6 bases). The germline V gene encodes CDR1 SGHDN and CDR2 FVKESK. This CDR3 comprises 15 residues. Deletions cut 3 bases from V and 0 bases from J, with 12 bases between.

The rearrangement joins TRBV6-6 to TRBJ1-5; D remains ambiguous. V lost 6 bases and J 9 bases, leaving 15 bases between the germline ends. This CDR3 spans 13 amino acids. Germline V CDR1 and CDR2: MNHNY, SVGAGI (reference sequence). CDR3 DNA sequence: TGTGCCAGCAGGAACAGAGAAGCCGGGCCCCAGCATTTT. Translating it yields CASRNREAGPQHF.

The V gene is TRBV6-5, the J gene TRBJ1-2, with TRBD1 matching 8 bases. This CDR3 contains 14 residues. Germline V lookup: CDR1 MNHEY, CDR2 SVGAGI. The J segment lost 4 bases and the V segment lost 7 bases, leaving 8 bases of the junction unmatched. CDR3 nucleotides: TGTGCCAGCACCAGGACAGGGCCACTCTATGGCTACACCTTC. Its protein product is CASTRTGPLYGYTF.

CDR3 coding DNA: TGTGCCAGCAGCCCAGCTTATCCGAACTATGGCTACACCTTC. It is translated as CASSPAYPNYGYTF. The chain joins TRBV7-9 to TRBJ1-2; D call uncertain. The germline CDR1 and CDR2 sequences are SEHNR and FQNEAQ (reference sequence). The CDR3 totals 14 residues. V lost 5 bases and J 2 bases, leaving 12 bases between the germline ends.

The V gene is TRBV29-1, the J gene TRBJ2-3; possibly TRBD1 or TRBD2 for D (6 bases each). The CDR3 is made up of 14 amino acids. Germline CDR1 SQVTM, CDR2 ANQGSEA. The V end was cut by 8 bases, the J end by 2 bases, with 17 bases between. Here the CDR3 reads CSWGWGAYTDTQYF. The CDR3 DNA is TGCAGCTGGGGATGGGGGGCCTACACAGATACGCAGTATTTT.

This rearrangement joins TRBV7-9 to TRBJ1-2, with D perhaps matching TRBD1 (6 bases). Germline lookup yields CDR1 SEHNR and CDR2 FQNEAQ (reference sequence). This CDR3 comprises 16 residues. The V and J ends lost 2 bases and 4 bases respectively, with 17 bases between them. The CDR3 DNA sequence: TGTGCCAGCAGCTTATCGGGTGGGGAAGGGGGCTATGGCTACACCTTC. Its translation is CASSLSGGEGGYGYTF.

This clone appeared a few times. V gene TRBV5-1 combines with J gene TRBJ2-3; D is perhaps TRBD2 (5 bases). This CDR3 has 15 residues. Looked up from germline, CDR1 is SGHRS and CDR2 is YFSETQ. V was trimmed by 2 bases and J by 1 base, leaving 11 bases between them. The CDR3 DNA reads TGCGCCAGCAGCTTCTCCGGGATTGGCACAGATACGCAGTATTTT. Encoded protein: CASSFSGIGTDTQYF.

This chain's CDR3 is CASSQDLLRTRPPNEQFF. In DNA form, the CDR3 reads TGCGCCAGCAGCCAAGATCTTCTGCGGACTAGGCCCCCCAATGAGCAGTTCTTC. The V call is TRBV4-1, the J call TRBJ2-1; 7 nucleotides match TRBD2. From germline, CDR1 is MGHRA and CDR2 YSYEKL. With V trimmed by 0 bases and J by 6 bases, 14 bases remained unmatched. The CDR3 totals 18 residues.

The chain couples TRBV5-4 to TRBJ1-6; weak D call: TRBD1 (5 bases). V dropped 3 bases and J dropped 10 bases, with 17 bases sitting between them. Germline V gene lookup returns CDR1 SGHNT and CDR2 YYREEE (reference sequence). This CDR3 is built from 15 residues. The CDR3 loop is CASSWDYMGPSPLHF. CDR3 sequence (DNA): TGTGCCAGCAGCTGGGATTACATGGGGCCCTCACCCCTCCACTTT. Full variable domain (rest looked up from reference TRBV5-4 and TRBJ1-6): ETGVTQSPTHLIKTRGQQVTLRCSSQSGHNTVSWYQQALGQGPQFIFQYYREEENGRGNFPPRFSGLQFPNYSSELNVNALELDDSALYLCASSWDYMGPSPLHFGNGTRLTVT.

The rearrangement joins TRBV6-1 to TRBJ1-3, with D perhaps TRBD1 (5 bases). Trimming stripped 2 bases from V and 2 bases from J, with 7 bases between. This CDR3 has 14 amino acids. Looked up from germline, CDR1 is MNHNS and CDR2 is SASEGT. CDR3 sequence (DNA): TGTGCCAGCAGTGAACAGGGAACTGGAAACACCATATATTTT. Translating it yields CASSEQGTGNTIYF.

The chain links TRBV9 to TRBJ2-1, with TRBD1 identical over 7 bases. Germline assignment: CDR1 SGDLS and CDR2 YYNGEE. The CDR3 runs 17 residues. V was clipped by 0 bases and J by 9 bases; unmatched bases: 15. The DNA of the CDR3 is TGTGCCAGCAGCGTAGGGGCCTTAGGTTACTCAGGGGGTGAGCAGTTCTTC. Protein product: CASSVGALGYSGGEQFF.

The chain combines TRBV19 with TRBJ1-5, with a possible D match to TRBD1 (5 bases). CDR3 length: 18 amino acids. V was trimmed by 6 bases and J by 0 bases, leaving 21 bases between them. CDR1 and CDR2 from the germline V gene are LNHDA and SQIVND (reference sequence). Here the CDR3 DNA reads TGTGCCAGTAGCCCCCACGGACAAGCCCAGTATAGCAATCAGCCCCAGCATTTT. It translates to CASSPHGQAQYSNQPQHF. The full variable domain, its missing parts supplied by reference TRBV19 and TRBJ1-5, is DGGITQSPKYLFRKEGQNVTLSCEQNLNHDAMYWYRQDPGQGLRLIYYSQIVNDFQKGDIAEGYSVSREKKESFPLTVTSAQKNPTAFYLCASSPHGQAQYSNQPQHFGDGTRLSIL.

The chain uses TRBV11-1 and TRBJ1-2; D is unresolved. CDR3 size: 13 residues. The V and J ends lost 8 bases and 7 bases respectively, with 17 bases between them. Germline CDR1 and CDR2: SGHAT and FQDESV (reference sequence). The CDR3 nucleotides read TGTGCCAGCGCTCGGAGCACCGGGTTTGGCTACACCTTC. It translates to CASARSTGFGYTF.